This T cell receptor (beta chain) was observed in a study of shared clonotypes between healthy human individuals. Study at large: Used for every donor were three CD4 naive, three CD4 memory, two CD8 naive and one CD8 memory plate.

At the deep level, the assay was run. The protocol was immunoSEQ multiplex PCR, while the TCRdb copy is restricted to in-frame clones and leaves out a portion. The repertoire has some 1 million clones, under 80% of them found once; the top ten carry roughly 1.4%. Comment on this clone: Its antigen is undetermined.

This CDR3 is 15 amino acids long. V dropped 0 bases and J dropped 8 bases, with 13 bases sitting between them. From germline, CDR1 is MNHEY and CDR2 SVGAGI. General study points: Only blood was sampled; tissue repertoires likely differ.

The source material was memory CD4+ T cells sorted from blood. The subset denotes: CD45RA-negative fraction. This chain joins TRBV6-5 and TRBJ1-4, with D hard to call. This TCR derives from a man aged 18 to 30 in good health. CDR3 residues: CASSYSTTFREKLFF. CDR3 nucleotide sequence: TGTGCCAGCAGTTACTCGACCACCTTTAGGGAAAAACTGTTTTTT.